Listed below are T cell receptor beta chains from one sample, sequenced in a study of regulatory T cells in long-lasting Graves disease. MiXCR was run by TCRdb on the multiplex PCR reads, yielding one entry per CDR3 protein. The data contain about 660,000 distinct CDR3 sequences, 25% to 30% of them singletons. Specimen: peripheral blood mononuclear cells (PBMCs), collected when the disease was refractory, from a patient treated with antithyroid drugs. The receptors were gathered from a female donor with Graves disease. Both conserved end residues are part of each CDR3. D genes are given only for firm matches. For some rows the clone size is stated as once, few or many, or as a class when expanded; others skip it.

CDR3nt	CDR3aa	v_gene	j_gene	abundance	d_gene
TGTGCCAGCCTGGGACGGACCCCTTTAAACACTGAAGCTTTCTTT	CASLGRTPLNTEAFF	TRBV28	TRBJ1-1	many	.
TGTGCCACCACGCCAAGGGTGCCTAACTATGGCTACACCTTC	CATTPRVPNYGYTF	TRBV28	TRBJ1-2	many	.
TGCAGTGCTACCACAGGGGGCGCCCGGGGCGGGCAGTACTTC	CSATTGGARGGQYF	TRBV20-1	TRBJ2-7	.	TRBD1
TGTGCCAGCAGTTTGTTTATGAACACTGAAGCTTTCTTT	CASSLFMNTEAFF	TRBV12-3/TRBV12-4	TRBJ1-1	.	.
TGTGCCAGCACCCTTAGCGGGGGTGAAAACATTCAGTACTTC	CASTLSGGENIQYF	TRBV28	TRBJ2-4	many	TRBD2
TGTGCCAGCAGCAAAGACTTTTGGACTGAAGCTTTCTTT	CASSKDFWTEAFF	TRBV3-1	TRBJ1-1	.	.
TGCGCCAGCAGCCAAGTTGTCTTCGTAGGACAGGGGGCTTACCACGAGCAGTACTTC	CASSQVVFVGQGAYHEQYF	TRBV4-1	TRBJ2-7	.	TRBD1
TGTGCCAGCAGGATCCCGGGACAGGGATACGAGCAGTACTTC	CASRIPGQGYEQYF	TRBV7-9	TRBJ2-7	.	TRBD1
TGTGCCATCGGAGGAATTGATATCTACAATGAGCAGTTCTTC	CAIGGIDIYNEQFF	TRBV10-3	TRBJ2-1	once	.
TGTGCCAGCAGTTTATGGCAGGGTGAAGGCTACACCTTC	CASSLWQGEGYTF	TRBV28	TRBJ1-2	.	.
TGTGCCAGCAGTGCCCTTATTGGTAGCGGCTCCTACGAGCAGTACTTC	CASSALIGSGSYEQYF	TRBV6-1	TRBJ2-7	.	.
TGTGCCAGCAGCGTAGGGGGGGCGCTGTACACTGAAGCTTTCTTT	CASSVGGALYTEAFF	TRBV9	TRBJ1-1	.	.
TGTGCCAGCAGCTTGGACAGGGTTGGATGGGAGACCCAGTACTTC	CASSLDRVGWETQYF	TRBV28	TRBJ2-5	few	TRBD1
TGTGCCAGCTCGACCGAGGGAGGGCACAATGAGCAGTTCTTC	CASSTEGGHNEQFF	TRBV18	TRBJ2-1	.	TRBD2
TGTGCCATCAAGGAGGGGTCCCAAGAGACCCAGTACTTC	CAIKEGSQETQYF	TRBV10-3	TRBJ2-5	few	.
TGTGCCACCAAAGGAGGCGAGGACTATGGCTACACCTTC	CATKGGEDYGYTF	TRBV12-3/TRBV12-4	TRBJ1-2	many	.
TGTGCCAGCAGGGCAGGGGACCAGCCCCAGCATTTT	CASRAGDQPQHF	TRBV2	TRBJ1-5	many	.
TGTGCCAGTACCTTGGGACTAGCGGAGCACACCGGGGAGCTGTTTTTT	CASTLGLAEHTGELFF	TRBV6-1	TRBJ2-2	.	TRBD2
TGCGCCAGCCGCGGGACACTGAGGAACACTGAAGCTTTCTTT	CASRGTLRNTEAFF	TRBV4-1	TRBJ1-1	many	.
TGTGCCAGCAGCGTAGACCGGGACAGGATTTATGGCTACACCTTC	CASSVDRDRIYGYTF	TRBV9	TRBJ1-2	.	TRBD1
TGTGCCAGTACGAGGGGCAGCTATGGCTACACCTTC	CASTRGSYGYTF	TRBV19	TRBJ1-2	few	.
TGTGCCAGCGGGGGACGCCTCTATGGCTACACCTTC	CASGGRLYGYTF	TRBV28	TRBJ1-2	many	.
TGTGCCAGCAGCCCGGGAGGGTGGTCGGGCACTGAAGCTTTCTTT	CASSPGGWSGTEAFF	TRBV5-6	TRBJ1-1	.	.
TGTGCCAGCAGTTTAGATACAGGGGGGACAGGGGTTCGCTATGGCTACACCTTC	CASSLDTGGTGVRYGYTF	TRBV12-3/TRBV12-4	TRBJ1-2	.	TRBD1
TGCGCCAGCAGCGAGGACAGGGAAGCTTTCTTT	CASSEDREAFF	TRBV5-1	TRBJ1-1	.	TRBD1
TGTGCCAGCAGCGCCGGGGGGCCCCAGCATTTT	CASSAGGPQHF	TRBV12-3/TRBV12-4	TRBJ1-5	.	.
TGTGCCTGGTGGAAGGGACAGGGGCGAGGACCCCTCCACTTT	CAWWKGQGRGPLHF	TRBV30	TRBJ1-6	few	TRBD1
TGTGCCAGCAGTGAAGCGCTTCGAGGGGAGCAGTACTTC	CASSEALRGEQYF	TRBV6-1	TRBJ2-7	.	.
TGTGCCAGCAGTTTTTCAACGGGCCTTAACTATGGCTACACCTTC	CASSFSTGLNYGYTF	TRBV27	TRBJ1-2	.	.
TGCGCCAGCAGTGATCTGGGACTAGCGGAAGAGACCCAGTACTTC	CASSDLGLAEETQYF	TRBV10-2	TRBJ2-5	few	TRBD2
TGTGCCAGTAGTGCCCCCGGGACAGGTCATCCTGAAGCTTTCTTT	CASSAPGTGHPEAFF	TRBV19	TRBJ1-1	once	TRBD1
TGTGCCAGCAGTGAAGCTGGGACAGGCACTGAAGCTTTCTTT	CASSEAGTGTEAFF	TRBV6-1	TRBJ1-1	once	TRBD1
TGTGCCAGCAGGGATCGTGGGGCGGGGAGTGACACTGAAGCTTTCTTT	CASRDRGAGSDTEAFF	TRBV28	TRBJ1-1	many	.
TGTGCCAGCAGCTTAGGGGACGGTTTGTCCTACGAGCAGTACTTC	CASSLGDGLSYEQYF	TRBV7-9	TRBJ2-7	once	.
TGTGCCACCAGCAGAGATTTGAGGGGATCTGGAAACACCATATATTTT	CATSRDLRGSGNTIYF	TRBV15	TRBJ1-3	.	.
TGTGCCAGCAGCTTGTTTTCTGCCTATGGCTACACCTTC	CASSLFSAYGYTF	TRBV5-6	TRBJ1-2	.	.
TGTGCCAGCAAGGCCGACAGGGGTTCTGGAAACACCATATATTTT	CASKADRGSGNTIYF	TRBV28	TRBJ1-3	.	TRBD1
TGCAGCGTTGAAGATGAGCTACAGCAGTACTTC	CSVEDELQQYF	TRBV29-1	TRBJ2-7	few	.
TGTGCCAGCGGAGGCGGGAGGGGAGAGACCCAGTACTTC	CASGGGRGETQYF	TRBV27	TRBJ2-5	.	TRBD2
TGTGCCAGCAGTGGGGGAGGACAGCTCTATGGCCACACCTTC	CASSGGGQLYGHTF	TRBV6-2/TRBV6-3	TRBJ1-2	once	.
TGTGCCAGCAGTCCCCGGGACAGGGGTGGCCAGCCCCAGCATTTT	CASSPRDRGGQPQHF	TRBV6-1	TRBJ1-5	few	TRBD1
TGTGCCAGCAGTTCCCGAACCAGGGGCCCTCTCTCCGGGGAGCTGTTTTTT	CASSSRTRGPLSGELFF	TRBV28	TRBJ2-2	few	.
TGTGCCAGCAGACGACCGGGACAGGGAGGTCGTACTGAAGCTTTCTTT	CASRRPGQGGRTEAFF	TRBV6-1	TRBJ1-1	few	TRBD1
TGTGCCTGGAGTGCCCGACAAGAGACCCAGTACTTC	CAWSARQETQYF	TRBV30	TRBJ2-5	many	.
TGCAGTGCTAGCTCGGGCCCGGGACAGGGGGCGGAGGGCTACACCTTC	CSASSGPGQGAEGYTF	TRBV20-1	TRBJ1-2	.	TRBD1
TGTGCCAGCAGTTTACAGGGTCCGGCGGTGAACACTGAAGCTTTCTTT	CASSLQGPAVNTEAFF	TRBV12-3/TRBV12-4	TRBJ1-1	many	.
TGCAGTGCTATGGACAGAGGCCATGGCTACACCTTC	CSAMDRGHGYTF	TRBV20-1	TRBJ1-2	many	.